This TCR beta chain was sequenced during a study of blood T cell repertoires in COVID-19. Study context: Acute and convalescent COVID-19 samples came from the United States, Italy and Spain. PBMCs, B-cell-depleted T cells, or T cells were the source of the cDNA or gDNA that made up the material.

Authors' methods: Nucleated cell number was recorded as an estimate derived from reference gene primer amplification. Sequencing was performed with immunoSEQ multiplex PCR; in TCRdb, only in-frame clones are kept and a portion is missing. Clone size and the V and J calls come from that table; the DNA yielded D and trimming. There are 89,000 or so clones in the sample; 70% to 85% occur only once, and around 12% lies in the top ten. The CDR3 contains 15 residues. Germline assignment: CDR1 SEHNR and CDR2 FQNEAQ (reference sequence). V shed 4 bases and J 6 bases; nucleotides not matched to a gene: 9. The chain has TRBV7-9 and TRBJ2-1, with 7 nucleotides matching TRBD1. Sequencing was performed on peripheral blood. The receptor was derived from a human donor in a cohort sampled during active COVID-19. The CDR3 protein is CASSSPGQNVNEQFF. CDR3 coding DNA: TGTGCCAGCAGCTCACCGGGACAGAACGTCAATGAGCAGTTCTTC.